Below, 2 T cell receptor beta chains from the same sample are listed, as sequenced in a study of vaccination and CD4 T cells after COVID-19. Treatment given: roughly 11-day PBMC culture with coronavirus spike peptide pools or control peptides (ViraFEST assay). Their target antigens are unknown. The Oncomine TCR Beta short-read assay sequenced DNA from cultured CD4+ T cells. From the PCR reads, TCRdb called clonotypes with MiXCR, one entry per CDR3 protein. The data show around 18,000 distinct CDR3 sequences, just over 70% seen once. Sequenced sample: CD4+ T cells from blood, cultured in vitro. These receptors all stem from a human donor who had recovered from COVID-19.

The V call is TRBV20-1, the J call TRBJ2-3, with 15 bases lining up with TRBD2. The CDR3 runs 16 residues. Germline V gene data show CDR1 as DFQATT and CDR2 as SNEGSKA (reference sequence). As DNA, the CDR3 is TGCAGCGGGCAAGGGACTAGCGGGAGGATCACAGATACGCAGTATTTT. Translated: CSGQGTSGRITDTQYF.

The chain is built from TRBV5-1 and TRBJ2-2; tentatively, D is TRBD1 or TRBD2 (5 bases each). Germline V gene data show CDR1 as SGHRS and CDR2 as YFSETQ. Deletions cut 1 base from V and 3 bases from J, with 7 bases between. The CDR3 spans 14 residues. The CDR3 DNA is TGCGCCAGCAGCTTGATGGGGGACACCGGGGAGCTGTTTTTT. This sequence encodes CASSLMGDTGELFF.